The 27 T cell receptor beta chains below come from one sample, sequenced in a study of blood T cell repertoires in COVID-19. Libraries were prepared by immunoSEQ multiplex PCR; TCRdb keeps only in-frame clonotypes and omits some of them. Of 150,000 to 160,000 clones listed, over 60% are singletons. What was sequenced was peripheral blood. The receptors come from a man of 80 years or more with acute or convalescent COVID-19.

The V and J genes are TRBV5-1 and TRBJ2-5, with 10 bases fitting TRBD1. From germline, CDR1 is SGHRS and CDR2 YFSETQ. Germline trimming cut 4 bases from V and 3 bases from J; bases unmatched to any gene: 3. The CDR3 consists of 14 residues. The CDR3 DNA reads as TGCGCCAGCAGCCAGGGGACAGGGGAAGAGACCCAGTACTTC. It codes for CASSQGTGEETQYF.

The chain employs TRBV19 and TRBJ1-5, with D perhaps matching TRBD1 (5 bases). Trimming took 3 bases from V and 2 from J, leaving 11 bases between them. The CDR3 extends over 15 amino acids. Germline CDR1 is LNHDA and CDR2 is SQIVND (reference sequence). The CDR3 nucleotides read TGTGCCAGTAGTATGGGTCAGGGCGGCAATCAGCCCCAGCATTTT. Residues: CASSMGQGGNQPQHF.

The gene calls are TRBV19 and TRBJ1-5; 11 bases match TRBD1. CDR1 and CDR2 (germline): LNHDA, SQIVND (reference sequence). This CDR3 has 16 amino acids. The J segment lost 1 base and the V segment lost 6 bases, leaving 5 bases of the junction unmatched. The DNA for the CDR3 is TGTGCCAGTAGCCGAAGGACAGGGGGCAGCAATCAGCCCCAGCATTTT. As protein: CASSRRTGGSNQPQHF.

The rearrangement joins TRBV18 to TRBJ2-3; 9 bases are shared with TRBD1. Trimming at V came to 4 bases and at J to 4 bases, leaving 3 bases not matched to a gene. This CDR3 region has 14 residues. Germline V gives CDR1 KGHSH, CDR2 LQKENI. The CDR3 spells CASSRGQGSDTQYF. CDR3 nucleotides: TGTGCCAGCTCACGGGGACAGGGTTCAGATACGCAGTATTTT.

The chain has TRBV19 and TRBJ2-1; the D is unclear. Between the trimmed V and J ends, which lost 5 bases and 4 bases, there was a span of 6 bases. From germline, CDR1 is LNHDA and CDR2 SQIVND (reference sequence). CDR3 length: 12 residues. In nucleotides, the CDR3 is TGTGCCAGTAGTCCGGGTTACAATGAGCAGTTCTTC. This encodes CASSPGYNEQFF.

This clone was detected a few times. The CDR3 region is CASSTTGRTTNEKLFF. The DNA for the CDR3 is TGTGCCAGTAGTACGACAGGGCGAACAACTAATGAAAAACTGTTTTTT. The chain has TRBV19 and TRBJ1-4; 7 nucleotides line up with TRBD1. Germline CDR1 reads LNHDA; CDR2 reads SQIVND (reference sequence). This CDR3 is 16 amino acids long. Trimming took 4 bases from V and 0 from J; bases not matched to a gene: 5.

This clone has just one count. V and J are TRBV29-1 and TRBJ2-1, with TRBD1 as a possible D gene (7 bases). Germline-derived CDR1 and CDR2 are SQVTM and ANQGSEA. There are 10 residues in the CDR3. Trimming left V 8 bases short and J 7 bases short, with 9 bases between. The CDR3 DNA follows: TGCAGCTCAGGGGGGAATGAGCAGTTCTTC. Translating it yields CSSGGNEQFF.

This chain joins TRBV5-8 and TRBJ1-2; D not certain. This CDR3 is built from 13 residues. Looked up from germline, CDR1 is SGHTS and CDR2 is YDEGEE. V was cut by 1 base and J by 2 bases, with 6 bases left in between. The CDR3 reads CASSLSGNYGYTF. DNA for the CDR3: TGTGCCAGCAGCTTGTCCGGGAACTATGGCTACACCTTC.

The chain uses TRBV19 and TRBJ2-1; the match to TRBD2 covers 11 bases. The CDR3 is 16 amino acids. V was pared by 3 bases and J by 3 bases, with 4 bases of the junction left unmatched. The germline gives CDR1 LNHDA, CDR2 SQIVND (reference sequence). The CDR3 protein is CASSMGGTSGYNEQFF. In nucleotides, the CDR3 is TGTGCCAGTAGTATGGGAGGGACTAGCGGCTACAATGAGCAGTTCTTC.

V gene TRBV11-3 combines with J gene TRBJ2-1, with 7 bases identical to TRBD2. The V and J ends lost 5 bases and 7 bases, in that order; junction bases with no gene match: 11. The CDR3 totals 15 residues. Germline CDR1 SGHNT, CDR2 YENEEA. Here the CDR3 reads CASSRELAVWNEQFF. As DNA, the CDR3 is TGTGCCAGCAGCCGGGAGCTAGCGGTTTGGAATGAGCAGTTCTTC. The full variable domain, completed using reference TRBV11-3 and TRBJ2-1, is EAGVVQSPRYKIIEKKQPVAFWCNPISGHNTLYWYLQNLGQGPELLIRYENEEAVDDSQLPKDRFSAERLKGVDSTLKIQPAELGDSAVYLCASSRELAVWNEQFFGPGTRLTVL.

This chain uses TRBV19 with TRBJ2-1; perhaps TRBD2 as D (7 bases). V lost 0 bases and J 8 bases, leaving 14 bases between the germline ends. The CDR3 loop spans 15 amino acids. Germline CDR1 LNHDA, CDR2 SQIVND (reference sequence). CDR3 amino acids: CASSIDLGGADEQFF. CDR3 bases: TGTGCCAGTAGTATAGATCTGGGGGGGGCGGATGAGCAGTTCTTC.

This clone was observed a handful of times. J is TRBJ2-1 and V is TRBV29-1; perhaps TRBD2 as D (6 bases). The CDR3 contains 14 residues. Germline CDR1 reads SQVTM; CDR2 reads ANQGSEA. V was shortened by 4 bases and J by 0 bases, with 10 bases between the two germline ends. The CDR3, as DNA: TGCAGCGTTGCTGGCGGGGACTCCTACAATGAGCAGTTCTTC. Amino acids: CSVAGGDSYNEQFF.

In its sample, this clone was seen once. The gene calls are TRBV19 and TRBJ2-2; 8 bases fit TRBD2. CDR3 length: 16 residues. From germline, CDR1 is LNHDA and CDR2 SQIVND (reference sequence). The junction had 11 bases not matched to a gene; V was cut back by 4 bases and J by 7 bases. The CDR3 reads CASSRGLARGDGELFF. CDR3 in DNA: TGTGCCAGTAGTAGAGGACTAGCTAGGGGGGACGGGGAGCTGTTTTTT.

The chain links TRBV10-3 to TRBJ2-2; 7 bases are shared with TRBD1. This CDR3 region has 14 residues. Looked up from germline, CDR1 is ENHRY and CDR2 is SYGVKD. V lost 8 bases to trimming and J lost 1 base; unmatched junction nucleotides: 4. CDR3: CAIGRQGNTGELFF. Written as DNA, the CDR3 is TGTGCCATCGGCCGACAGGGGAACACCGGGGAGCTGTTTTTT.

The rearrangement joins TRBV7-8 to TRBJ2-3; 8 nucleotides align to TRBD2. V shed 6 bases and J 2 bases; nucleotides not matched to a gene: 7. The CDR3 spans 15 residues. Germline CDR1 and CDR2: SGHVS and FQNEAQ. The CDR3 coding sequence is TGTGCCAGCAGGGGTGGGCGGGGGGACACAGATACGCAGTATTTT. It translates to CASRGGRGDTDTQYF.

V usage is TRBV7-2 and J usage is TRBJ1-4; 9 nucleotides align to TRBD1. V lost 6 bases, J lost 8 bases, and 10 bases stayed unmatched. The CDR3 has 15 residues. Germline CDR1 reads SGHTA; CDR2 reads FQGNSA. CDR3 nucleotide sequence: TGTGCCAGCAGATCCGGGGGGACAGGGCTGGAAAAACTGTTTTTT. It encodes CASRSGGTGLEKLFF.

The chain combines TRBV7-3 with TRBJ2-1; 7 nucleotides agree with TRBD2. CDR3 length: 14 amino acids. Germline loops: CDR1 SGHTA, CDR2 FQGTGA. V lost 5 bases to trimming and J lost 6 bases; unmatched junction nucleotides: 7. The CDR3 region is CASSPRERGNEQFF. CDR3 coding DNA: TGTGCCAGCAGCCCAAGGGAGCGGGGCAATGAGCAGTTCTTC.

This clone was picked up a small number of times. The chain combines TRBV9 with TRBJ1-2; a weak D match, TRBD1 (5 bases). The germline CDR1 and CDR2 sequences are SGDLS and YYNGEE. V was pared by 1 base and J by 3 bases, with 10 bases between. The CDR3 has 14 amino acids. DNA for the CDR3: TGTGCCAGCAGCGTATCAGGGTTCGACTATGGCTACACCTTC. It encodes CASSVSGFDYGYTF. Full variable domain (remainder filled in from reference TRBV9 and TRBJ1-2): DSGVTQTPKHLITATGQRVTLRCSPRSGDLSVYWYQQSLDQGLQFLIQYYNGEERAKGNILERFSAQQFPDLHSELNLSSLELGDSALYFCASSVSGFDYGYTFGSGTRLTVV.

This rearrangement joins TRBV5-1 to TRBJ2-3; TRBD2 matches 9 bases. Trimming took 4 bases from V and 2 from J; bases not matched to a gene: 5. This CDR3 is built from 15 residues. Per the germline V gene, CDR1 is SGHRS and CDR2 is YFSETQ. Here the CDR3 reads CASSGGLAYTDTQYF. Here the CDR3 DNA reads TGCGCCAGCAGCGGGGGACTAGCCTACACAGATACGCAGTATTTT.

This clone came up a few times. The CDR3 sequence is CASSGDSYEQYF. The CDR3 DNA reads TGCGCCAGCAGCGGGGACAGCTACGAGCAGTACTTC. The chain is built from TRBV5-1 and TRBJ2-7, with 7 bases that match TRBD1. The CDR3 covers 12 residues. The germline V gene encodes CDR1 SGHRS and CDR2 YFSETQ. V was pared by 4 bases and J by 3 bases, with 1 base of the junction left unmatched. Full variable domain (outside the CDR3, taken from reference TRBV5-1 and TRBJ2-7): KAGVTQTPRYLIKTRGQQVTLSCSPISGHRSVSWYQQTPGQGLQFLFEYFSETQRNKGNFPGRFSGRQFSNSRSEMNVSTLELGDSALYLCASSGDSYEQYFGPGTRLTVT.

The CDR3 loop reads CASSFKTGNTGELFF. The CDR3 nucleotides are TGCGCCAGCAGCTTTAAGACAGGGAACACCGGGGAGCTGTTTTTT. The chain uses TRBV5-1 and TRBJ2-2; tentatively, D is TRBD1 (6 bases). The CDR3 length is 15 residues. Germline V gives CDR1 SGHRS, CDR2 YFSETQ. Trimming removed 2 bases at V and 1 base at J, with 9 bases between. Drawing the rest from reference TRBV5-1 and TRBJ2-2, the complete variable domain is KAGVTQTPRYLIKTRGQQVTLSCSPISGHRSVSWYQQTPGQGLQFLFEYFSETQRNKGNFPGRFSGRQFSNSRSEMNVSTLELGDSALYLCASSFKTGNTGELFFGEGSRLTVL.

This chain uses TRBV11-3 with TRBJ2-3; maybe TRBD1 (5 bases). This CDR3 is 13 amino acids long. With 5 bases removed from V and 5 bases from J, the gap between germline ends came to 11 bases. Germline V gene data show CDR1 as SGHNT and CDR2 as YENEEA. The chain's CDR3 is CASSPGSGDTQYF. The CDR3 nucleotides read TGTGCCAGCAGCCCAGGGTCGGGAGATACGCAGTATTTT.

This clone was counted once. CDR3 DNA: TGTGCCAGCAGTGTCAGCGGGGGGACATACAATGAGCAGTTCTTC. This translates into CASSVSGGTYNEQFF. The V call is TRBV6-4, the J call TRBJ2-1; the match to TRBD2 covers 9 bases. From germline, CDR1 is MRHNA and CDR2 SNTAGT. J lost 4 bases, V lost 4 bases, and 5 bases had no gene match. The CDR3 is 15 residues long.

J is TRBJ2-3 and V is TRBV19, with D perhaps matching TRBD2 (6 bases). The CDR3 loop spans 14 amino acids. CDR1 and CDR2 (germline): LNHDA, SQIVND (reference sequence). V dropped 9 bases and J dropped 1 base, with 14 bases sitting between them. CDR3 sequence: CARRTSRGTDTQYF. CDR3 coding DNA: TGTGCCAGAAGAACTAGCCGAGGCACAGATACGCAGTATTTT.

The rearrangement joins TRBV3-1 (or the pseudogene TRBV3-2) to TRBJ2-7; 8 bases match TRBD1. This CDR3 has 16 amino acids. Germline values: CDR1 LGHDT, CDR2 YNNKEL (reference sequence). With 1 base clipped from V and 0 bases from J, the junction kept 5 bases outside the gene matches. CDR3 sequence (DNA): TGTGCCAGCAGCCAAGGTAGGACAGGGAGCTCCTACGAGCAGTACTTC. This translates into CASSQGRTGSSYEQYF.

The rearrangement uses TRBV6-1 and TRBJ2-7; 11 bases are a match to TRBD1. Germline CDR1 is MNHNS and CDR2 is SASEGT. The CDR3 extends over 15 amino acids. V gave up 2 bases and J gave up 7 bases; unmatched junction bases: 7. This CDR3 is CASSEMPGQGEEQYV. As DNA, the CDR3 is TGTGCCAGCAGTGAAATGCCGGGACAGGGGGAAGAGCAGTACGTC.

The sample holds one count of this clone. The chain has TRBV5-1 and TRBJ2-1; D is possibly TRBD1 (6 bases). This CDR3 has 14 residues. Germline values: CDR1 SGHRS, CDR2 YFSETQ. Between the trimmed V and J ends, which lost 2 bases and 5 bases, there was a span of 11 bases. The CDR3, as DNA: TGCGCCAGCAGCTTCGAGACAGGCCACAATGAGCAGTTCTTC. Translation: CASSFETGHNEQFF.